This entry features one TCR beta chain sequence. Its antigen remains unidentified. One entry per CDR3 protein, called by TCRdb with MiXCR from the reads. This table has tens of thousands of distinct CDR3 sequences, about a fifth appearing once. V lost 3 bases to trimming and J lost 8 bases; unmatched junction nucleotides: 9. Germline V lookup: CDR1 DFQATT, CDR2 SNEGSKA (reference sequence). The CDR3 length is 14 residues. The data are from a study of type 1 regulatory T cells. Overall study context: T-allo10 is an in vitro-generated, Tr1-enriched CD4 T cell product specific for alloantigen. Findings and limits, study-wide: Compared with non-type 1 regulatory T cells, type 1 regulatory T cells showed a more restricted TCR repertoire.

This chain links TRBV20-1 with TRBJ2-1; 8 nucleotides agree with TRBD2. The receptor was isolated from a human donor in good health. The sample was cultured type 1 regulatory T (Tr1) cells, either the whole culture or a sorted fraction (not recorded which). CDR3 loop: CSASREGLSDEQFF. DNA of the CDR3: TGCAGTGCTAGCCGGGAGGGCCTCTCCGATGAGCAGTTCTTC.